This is a list of T cell receptor beta chains from one sample in a study of T-cell reconstitution after alpha-beta-depleted transplantation in children. From the PCR reads, TCRdb called clonotypes with MiXCR, one entry per CDR3 protein. Of some 450,000 distinct CDR3 sequences listed, roughly two fifths are singletons. This specimen consisted of PBMCs, obtained before TCRalphabeta/CD19-depleted stem cell transplant. Source of these receptors: a girl under 10 years old with aplastic anemia, due to receive a stem cell transplant. CDR3s include the opening cysteine and the closing phenylalanine or tryptophan. A D gene is named only where the DNA matches it firmly. Clone size, where shown, is once, few, many, or a class for clones that have expanded.

.,TRBJ2-7,TRBV6-1,.,CASSSKRITYEQYF,TGTGCCAGCAGTTCGAAGCGTATCACCTACGAGCAGTACTTC
.,TRBJ1-1,TRBV20-1,.,CSAPQGTVNTEAFF,TGCAGTGCCCCCCAGGGAACCGTGAACACTGAAGCTTTCTTT
few,TRBJ2-3,TRBV7-9,TRBD1,CASITGQGRTSTDTQYF,TGTGCCAGCATCACCGGACAGGGGAGGACTAGCACAGATACGCAGTATTTT
few,TRBJ2-1,TRBV20-1,.,CSAGWGSYNEQFF,TGCAGTGCAGGGTGGGGCTCCTACAATGAGCAGTTCTTC
few,TRBJ2-5,TRBV7-9,.,CASSLALKRRQETQYF,TGTGCCAGCAGCTTAGCGCTGAAGAGGAGGCAGGAGACCCAGTACTTC
few,TRBJ2-7,TRBV19,.,CASSIDRLTYEQYF,TGTGCCAGTAGTATAGATCGTCTTACCTACGAGCAGTACTTC
.,TRBJ2-1,TRBV20-1,.,CSASREVNNEQFF,TGCAGTGCTAGCAGGGAGGTTAACAATGAGCAGTTCTTC
many,TRBJ2-1,TRBV9,TRBD2,CASSPGASGRSNNEQFF,TGTGCCAGCAGCCCAGGGGCTAGCGGGAGGAGTAACAATGAGCAGTTCTTC
once,TRBJ1-2,TRBV10-3,TRBD1,CAIGGQGSYGYTF,TGTGCCATCGGGGGACAGGGCTCCTATGGCTACACCTTC
many,TRBJ1-4,TRBV5-1,.,CASSLAAATNEKLFF,TGCGCCAGCAGCTTGGCGGCGGCAACTAATGAAAAACTGTTTTTT
.,TRBJ2-5,TRBV20-1,TRBD2,CSARTGLAGSLETQYF,TGCAGTGCTAGGACAGGACTAGCAGGTTCTTTAGAGACCCAGTACTTC
.,TRBJ2-5,TRBV12-3/TRBV12-4,.,CASRYQGKETQYF,TGTGCCAGCAGGTATCAGGGTAAAGAGACCCAGTACTTC
few,TRBJ2-2,TRBV7-8,.,CASSSFLRKGPSLDTGELFF,TGTGCCAGCAGCTCATTTTTAAGGAAGGGGCCAAGTTTGGACACCGGGGAGCTGTTTTTT
.,TRBJ2-2,TRBV19,.,CASSMSGTANTGELFF,TGTGCCAGTAGTATGTCAGGAACCGCGAACACCGGGGAGCTGTTTTTT
.,TRBJ2-1,TRBV6-5,TRBD2,CASSYYPETSGNNEQFF,TGTGCCAGCAGTTACTATCCAGAGACTAGCGGGAACAATGAGCAGTTCTTC
.,TRBJ2-3,TRBV4-1,TRBD1,CASSQTDRYTDTQYF,TGCGCCAGCAGCCAAACGGACAGGTACACAGATACGCAGTATTTT
.,TRBJ2-1,TRBV18,.,CASSPMVIGNEQFF,TGTGCCAGCTCACCAATGGTTATCGGCAATGAGCAGTTCTTC
.,TRBJ2-3,TRBV9,.,CASSPRSTPIVDTQYF,TGTGCCAGCAGCCCTCGTTCTACTCCTATCGTCGATACGCAGTATTTT
.,TRBJ2-5,TRBV10-2,.,CASTTYQGAQYF,TGCGCCAGCACAACCTACCAAGGGGCCCAGTACTTC
.,TRBJ2-7,TRBV7-9,TRBD2,CASSLAELAGGSYEQYF,TGTGCCAGCAGCTTAGCGGAACTAGCGGGGGGCTCCTACGAGCAGTACTTC
many,TRBJ2-7,TRBV5-1,TRBD1,CASSARQGAHSYEQYF,TGCGCCAGCAGCGCCCGACAGGGGGCCCACTCCTACGAGCAGTACTTC
.,TRBJ2-3,TRBV29-1,.,CSVAGIGTDTQYF,TGCAGCGTAGCCGGGATAGGCACAGATACGCAGTATTTT
few,TRBJ2-2,TRBV7-2,TRBD1,CASSYTGTANTGELFF,TGTGCCAGCAGTTACACCGGGACAGCGAACACCGGGGAGCTGTTTTTT
.,TRBJ2-7,TRBV29-1,.,CSVEVRGSYEQYF,TGCAGCGTTGAAGTCAGGGGATCCTACGAGCAGTACTTC
.,TRBJ2-3,TRBV15,.,CATSRNSGDTQYF,TGTGCCACCAGCAGAAACTCCGGTGATACGCAGTATTTT
many,TRBJ1-2,TRBV5-1,.,CASSWRVSGDYGYTF,TGCGCCAGCAGCTGGAGGGTATCCGGGGACTATGGCTACACCTTC
.,TRBJ2-7,TRBV27,.,CASSLSGGWSSYEQYF,TGTGCCAGCAGTTTATCGGGAGGTTGGTCATCCTACGAGCAGTACTTC
.,TRBJ2-7,TRBV20-1,.,CSAPRRDQGLYEQYF,TGCAGTGCTCCACGCCGGGACCAGGGGCTCTACGAGCAGTACTTC
few,TRBJ1-5,TRBV27,.,CASNRDPTEQPQHF,TGTGCCAGCAACCGAGACCCGACCGAACAGCCCCAGCATTTT
.,TRBJ2-7,TRBV7-6,.,CASSSRRSDREQYF,TGTGCCAGCAGCTCCCGTAGGTCAGACCGCGAGCAGTACTTC
few,TRBJ2-3,TRBV7-2,.,CASSPNTVDWTDTQYF,TGTGCCAGCAGCCCGAATACCGTCGACTGGACAGATACGCAGTATTTT
few,TRBJ2-2,TRBV7-2,.,CASSPPIYGELFF,TGTGCCAGCAGCCCCCCGATCTACGGGGAGCTGTTTTTT
.,TRBJ1-2,TRBV6-1,.,CASSEGRPELYGYTF,TGTGCCAGCAGTGAAGGAAGGCCGGAATTATATGGCTACACCTTC
.,TRBJ2-2,TRBV5-1,.,CASSWGTVTGELFF,TGCGCCAGCAGCTGGGGAACAGTCACCGGGGAGCTGTTTTTT
.,TRBJ2-1,TRBV5-1,TRBD2,CASSSGGSRSYNEQFF,TGCGCCAGCAGCTCCGGCGGGAGCCGCTCCTACAATGAGCAGTTCTTC
few,TRBJ2-3,TRBV4-1,.,CASSQTGQNTDTQYF,TGCGCCAGCAGCCAGACAGGACAGAACACAGATACGCAGTATTTT
.,TRBJ2-1,TRBV15,.,CATSREGSAYNEQFF,TGTGCCACCAGCAGAGAGGGGTCTGCCTACAATGAGCAGTTCTTC
.,TRBJ2-2,TRBV12-2,.,CASRLCSGELFF,TGTGCAAGTCGCTTATGCTCGGGGGAGCTGTTTTTT
.,TRBJ2-1,TRBV9,.,CASSGTPHVGLPYNEQFF,TGTGCCAGCAGCGGAACCCCCCATGTGGGCCTTCCCTACAATGAGCAGTTCTTC
many,TRBJ1-5,TRBV13,.,CASSLSPNSNQPQHF,TGTGCCAGCAGCTTATCTCCCAATAGCAATCAGCCCCAGCATTTT
many,TRBJ1-3,TRBV5-1,.,CASSKEGISGNTIYF,TGCGCCAGCAGCAAAGAAGGTATCTCTGGAAACACCATATATTTT
.,TRBJ2-7,TRBV5-1,.,CASSSLPRSYEQYF,TGCGCCAGCAGCTCCCTGCCGAGGTCCTACGAGCAGTACTTC
few,TRBJ1-5,TRBV20-1,TRBD1,CSANRGGNQPQHF,TGCAGTGCTAACAGGGGCGGCAATCAGCCCCAGCATTTT
many,TRBJ2-7,TRBV18,TRBD1,CASSQYRGDEQYF,TGTGCCAGCTCACAGTACAGGGGCGACGAGCAGTACTTC
.,TRBJ2-3,TRBV7-3,.,CASSLTGAGWGSSTDTQYF,TGTGCCAGCAGCCTCACCGGTGCGGGCTGGGGGTCTAGCACAGATACGCAGTATTTT
.,TRBJ2-7,TRBV29-1,.,CSVEIVTAPTSYEQYF,TGCAGCGTTGAAATCGTCACAGCCCCAACCTCCTACGAGCAGTACTTC
once,TRBJ1-2,TRBV20-1,.,CSALDLDSGYTF,TGCAGTGCTCTGGACCTCGACTCTGGCTACACCTTC
many,TRBJ2-7,TRBV7-2,TRBD2,CASSLDSAGGREQYF,TGTGCCAGCAGCTTAGATAGTGCGGGAGGCCGAGAGCAGTACTTC
many,TRBJ2-3,TRBV7-2,TRBD2,CASSSLAGGPDTQYF,TGTGCCAGCAGTTCGCTAGCGGGAGGGCCAGATACGCAGTATTTT
.,TRBJ2-1,TRBV7-9,TRBD2,CASSLGSGGADEQFF,TGTGCCAGCAGCTTAGGTAGCGGGGGGGCCGATGAGCAGTTCTTC
.,TRBJ2-2,TRBV19,TRBD2,CPSSILAGGPRANTGELFF,TGTCCCAGTAGTATACTAGCGGGAGGTCCTAGGGCGAACACCGGGGAGCTGTTTTTT
.,TRBJ2-3,TRBV5-1,.,CASSLGATAGDTQYF,TGCGCCAGCAGCTTGGGGGCGACAGCCGGAGATACGCAGTATTTT
.,TRBJ1-1,TRBV20-1,.,CSARTDLNTEAFF,TGCAGTGCTCGGACAGATTTGAACACTGAAGCTTTCTTT
many,TRBJ2-1,TRBV7-6,TRBD2,CASSRTSNEQFF,TGTGCCAGCAGCCGGACTAGTAATGAGCAGTTCTTC
many,TRBJ2-7,TRBV5-1,.,CASSTRDSLSYEQYF,TGCGCCAGCAGCACTCGGGACTCCCTATCCTACGAGCAGTACTTC
.,TRBJ2-3,TRBV7-3,.,CASSPGGVLNTQYF,TGTGCCAGCAGCCCCGGCGGGGTTCTAAATACGCAGTATTTT
.,TRBJ2-1,TRBV12-3/TRBV12-4,TRBD2,CASSPLRGGSYNEQFF,TGTGCCAGCAGTCCATTGCGGGGGGGGTCCTACAATGAGCAGTTCTTC
.,TRBJ1-2,TRBV6-1,TRBD1,CASSRDRASGGYTF,TGTGCCAGCAGCCGCGACAGGGCCTCTGGCGGCTACACCTTC
few,TRBJ2-5,TRBV20-1,TRBD2,CSRAGGGLAGVGETQYF,TGCAGTCGCGCGGGGGGGGGACTAGCGGGAGTCGGAGAGACCCAGTACTTC